The 14 T cell receptor beta chains listed next were all sequenced from one sample in a study of T-cell reconstitution after alpha-beta-depleted transplantation in children. It was with unique molecular identifiers that the TCRbeta library was prepared. TCRdb analysed the PCR reads with MiXCR anew, one entry per CDR3 protein. The sample shows about a million distinct CDR3 sequences, about 26% of them seen only once. The material sequenced was PBMCs, mostly from graft donor cells, taken 360 days after TCRalphabeta/CD19-depleted stem cell transplant. The origin of the receptors is a boy in the first two years of life who had a stem cell transplant for SCID, so the T cells may come from the graft donor.

The CDR3 DNA reads as TGTGCCAGCAGTGAATGGATCTACGAGCAGTACTTC. Its protein product is CASSEWIYEQYF. The chain couples TRBV6-1 to TRBJ2-7; D ambiguous. Germline V lookup: CDR1 MNHNS, CDR2 SASEGT. The CDR3 has 12 residues. V was trimmed by 2 bases and J by 3 bases, leaving 5 bases between them.

The rearrangement uses TRBV11-2 and TRBJ2-7, with no clear D. V lost 1 base, J lost 3 bases, and 10 bases lay in between. CDR3 length equals 14 residues. The germline V gene has CDR1 SGHAT and CDR2 FQNNGV. CDR3 DNA sequence: TGTGCCAGCAGCTTAGTCTCTTTCGGCTACGAGCAGTACTTC. The encoded protein is CASSLVSFGYEQYF.

The V call is TRBV3-1, the J call TRBJ2-3; 7 bases align to TRBD2. The CDR3 is made up of 16 amino acids. Unmatched junction bases numbered 7, after V lost 4 bases and J lost 0 bases. Looked up from germline, CDR1 is LGHDT and CDR2 is YNNKEL (reference sequence). The DNA of the CDR3 is TGTGCCAGCAGCCTCCGCGGGGGAAGTAGCACAGATACGCAGTATTTT. Translated, it gives CASSLRGGSSTDTQYF.

With regard to this clonotype: The CDR3 does not end in the conserved phenylalanine or tryptophan, so this is likely a read error. The chain combines TRBV4-1 with TRBJ1-2, with D hard to call. CDR1 and CDR2 from the germline V gene are MGHRA and YSYEKL. The CDR3 loop spans 13 amino acids. V was pared by 1 base and J by 6 bases, with 9 bases between. CDR3 loop: CASSQVWRDGYTY. CDR3 in DNA: TGCGCCAGCAGCCAAGTTTGGAGGGATGGCTACACCTAC.

This clonotype was seen ten or more times. This rearrangement joins TRBV4-1 to TRBJ2-7; D perhaps matches TRBD1 (6 bases). This CDR3 contains 17 residues. With 3 bases removed from V and 0 bases from J, the gap between germline ends came to 18 bases. CDR1 and CDR2 from the germline V gene are MGHRA and YSYEKL. The CDR3 DNA reads TGCGCCAGCAGCCACCCCGAGGGACAAAAGACCTCCTACGAGCAGTACTTC. As protein: CASSHPEGQKTSYEQYF.

The chain combines TRBV9 with TRBJ1-1; TRBD1 matches at 9 bases. Trimming at V came to 3 bases and at J to 0 bases, leaving 3 bases not matched to a gene. Germline V gene data show CDR1 as SGDLS and CDR2 as YYNGEE. This CDR3 contains 15 residues. Here the CDR3 DNA reads TGTGCCAGCAGCGCCGACAGGGGGATGAACACTGAAGCTTTCTTT. It encodes CASSADRGMNTEAFF.

The chain carries TRBV6-5 and TRBJ2-7; D might be TRBD2 (5 bases). The CDR3 runs 14 residues. Germline V gene data show CDR1 as MNHEY and CDR2 as SVGAGI. The V end was cut by 0 bases, the J end by 2 bases, with 8 bases between. The CDR3 here is CASSYSKLAYEQYF. The CDR3 DNA reads as TGTGCCAGCAGTTACTCGAAACTAGCCTACGAGCAGTACTTC.

The chain couples TRBV15 to TRBJ1-3; D remains unclear. The CDR3 spans 17 residues. Germline-derived CDR1 and CDR2 are LNHNV and YYDKDF (reference sequence). The V end lost 0 bases, the J end lost 0 bases, and 12 bases lay between the germline ends. The CDR3 sequence is CATSRDHKDFSGNTIYF. As DNA, the CDR3 is TGTGCCACCAGCAGAGATCACAAAGACTTCTCTGGAAACACCATATATTTT.

J is TRBJ2-7 and V is TRBV3-1; D is undetermined. The V gene's germline CDR1 is LGHDT and CDR2 YNNKEL (reference sequence). CDR3 size: 13 residues. The V end was cut by 0 bases, the J end by 2 bases, with 5 bases between. DNA for the CDR3: TGTGCCAGCAGCCAAGAGCAACCCTACGAGCAGTACTTC. The encoded protein is CASSQEQPYEQYF.

V is TRBV6-1 and J is TRBJ1-6; D is unresolved. Germline V lookup: CDR1 MNHNS, CDR2 SASEGT. V lost 8 bases to trimming and J lost 7 bases, with 15 bases between them. The CDR3 totals 14 residues. In DNA form, the CDR3 reads TGTGCCAGCGGACTATTCAGCCAGAATTCACCCCTCCACTTT. Translating gives CASGLFSQNSPLHF.

This clonotype turned up a few times. This chain links TRBV12-3 or TRBV12-4 with TRBJ1-2; D perhaps matches TRBD1 (5 bases). Trimming pared 6 bases from V and 7 bases from J, leaving 18 bases between. The CDR3 length is 14 residues. The CDR3 loop reads CASSWHRLGFGYTF. CDR3 in DNA: TGTGCCAGCAGCTGGCACAGGTTGGGATTTGGCTACACCTTC.

This clonotype has a count of ten or more. This chain uses TRBV12-3 or TRBV12-4 with TRBJ2-7; 10 bases are a match to TRBD2. Trimming cost V 6 bases and J 4 bases; bases outside gene matches: 6. The CDR3 totals 14 residues. CDR3 region: CASSLTSGVYEQYF. The DNA for the CDR3 is TGTGCCAGCAGCCTCACTAGCGGGGTTTACGAGCAGTACTTC.

The V call is TRBV20-1, the J call TRBJ2-6, with TRBD2 matching over 10 bases. The CDR3 totals 20 residues. Per the germline V gene, CDR1 is DFQATT and CDR2 is SNEGSKA (reference sequence). Trimming took 3 bases from V and 3 from J; bases not matched to a gene: 17. The DNA of the CDR3 is TGCAGTGCTAGGGGCCAGGGTCAGCGGGGGGGCCTTTTTGGGGCCAACGTCCTGACTTTC. Translating it yields CSARGQGQRGGLFGANVLTF.

The chain joins TRBV20-1 to TRBJ2-5; D remains unclear. With 1 base removed from V and 5 bases from J, the gap between germline ends came to 11 bases. There are 13 residues in the CDR3. Germline V gene lookup returns CDR1 DFQATT and CDR2 SNEGSKA (reference sequence). The CDR3 nucleotides are TGCAGTGCTAGAGTAGGGTCCCGGGAGACCCAGTACTTC. Translation: CSARVGSRETQYF.